This TCR beta chain was captured by sequencing in a study of blood T cell repertoires in COVID-19. Study-level information: T cells, B-cell-depleted T cells, or PBMCs provided the cDNA or gDNA that served as material.

Sequencing was performed with immunoSEQ multiplex PCR; in TCRdb, only in-frame clones are kept and a portion is missing. The sample contains 95,000 to 100,000 clones, approximately 92% of which appear only once. The CDR3 has 14 amino acids. The germline CDR1 and CDR2 sequences are MDHEN and SYDVKM. Trimming shortened V by 3 bases and J by 4 bases, and 10 bases separated the two germline ends. Sample: peripheral blood. The TCR originated in a man aged 45 to 65 with active COVID-19. This sequence joins TRBV28 and TRBJ1-3; no clear D gene. CDR3 bases: TGTGCCAGCAGTTTCCTGGGCCAAGGAAACACCATATATTTT. Protein sequence: CASSFLGQGNTIYF.